Below, 6 T cell receptor beta chains from the same sample are listed, as sequenced in a study of T cells in Graves' hyperthyroidism and ophthalmopathy. Amplified TCR beta CDR3 regions came from RNA transcripts. A first-round RT-PCR of the TCR CDR3 used the HTBI primer set. TCRdb ran MiXCR on the multiplex PCR reads and lists one entry per CDR3 protein. This table has 300,000 to 400,000 distinct CDR3 sequences, 15% to 20% appearing once. The sequencing sample was made of blood. The receptors were sampled from a man between 18 and 35 years old with Graves' ophthalmopathy.

The rearrangement uses TRBV7-2 and TRBJ2-7; D is unclear. The V gene's germline CDR1 is SGHTA and CDR2 FQGNSA. The CDR3 is 15 amino acids. V dropped 0 bases and J dropped 1 base, with 10 bases sitting between them. CDR3 sequence: CASSLAPGYSYEQYF. The CDR3 DNA sequence: TGTGCCAGCAGCTTAGCGCCTGGCTATTCCTACGAGCAGTACTTC.

There are a few counts of this clonotype. The CDR3 coding sequence is TGTGCCAGCAGTCCCGGACTTACAGCGAGCTCCTATAATTCACCCCTCCACTTT. The encoded protein is CASSPGLTASSYNSPLHF. The gene calls are TRBV6-1 and TRBJ1-6, with unresolved D. Germline V gene data show CDR1 as MNHNS and CDR2 as SASEGT. The length of the CDR3 is 18 residues. The germline V and J ends were trimmed by 5 bases and 0 bases, with 17 bases remaining between them.

This clonotype was recorded at least ten times. The rearrangement links TRBV5-1 to TRBJ2-1; D is unresolved. Trimming removed 0 bases from V and 0 bases from J, with 7 bases in between. The CDR3 length is 15 residues. CDR1 and CDR2 from the germline V gene are SGHRS and YFSETQ. Here the CDR3 reads CASSLGHRSYNEQFF. The CDR3 DNA reads TGCGCCAGCAGCTTGGGACATCGCTCCTACAATGAGCAGTTCTTC. The variable domain in full, completed from reference TRBV5-1 and TRBJ2-1, reads KAGVTQTPRYLIKTRGQQVTLSCSPISGHRSVSWYQQTPGQGLQFLFEYFSETQRNKGNFPGRFSGRQFSNSRSEMNVSTLELGDSALYLCASSLGHRSYNEQFFGPGTRLTVL.

This clonotype has ten or more counts. The chain has TRBV20-1 and TRBJ2-3, with TRBD2 matching over 9 bases. The ends lost 1 base at V and 11 bases at J; junction bases unmatched: 10. The CDR3 runs 14 residues. Germline V gene data show CDR1 as DFQATT and CDR2 as SNEGSKA (reference sequence). The CDR3 sequence is CSARARREGLRQYF. The DNA for the CDR3 is TGCAGTGCTAGAGCCCGGCGGGAGGGGCTGCGGCAGTATTTT.

V gene TRBV6-1 combines with J gene TRBJ1-2; 7 bases agree with TRBD1. Germline V lookup: CDR1 MNHNS, CDR2 SASEGT. V dropped 5 bases and J dropped 2; count of bases not matched to a gene: 5. The CDR3 has 14 amino acids. For the CDR3, the DNA is TGTGCCAGCAGTACGACAGGGCCGAACTATGGCTACACCTTC. Translated, it gives CASSTTGPNYGYTF.

A remark on this clonotype: A much more abundant neighbour one base away suggests this may be a read error. The J gene is TRBJ2-7, the V gene TRBV7-2; D call uncertain. CDR3 length: 15 residues. CDR1 SGHTA and CDR2 FQGNSA come from the germline V gene. Between the trimmed V and J ends, which lost 1 base and 5 bases, there was a span of 15 bases. CDR3 residues: CASSLVAGPWDEQYF. As DNA, the CDR3 is TGTGCCAGCAGCTTAGTCGCAGGCCCATGGGACGAGCAGTACTTC.